What follows describes a single TCR beta chain. The target of this receptor is not known. One base away there is no much larger clone; base qualities are not given. The receptor library was made with the immunoSEQ multiplex PCR assay. The multiplex PCR relied on a mix of 60 forward primers for TCR Vbeta segments and 13 reverse primers for TCR Jbeta segments. A multiplex PCR assay on genomic DNA amplified the CDR3 region of rearranged TCR beta genes. The Illumina HiSeq System was used to sequence the amplified TCR beta libraries as 87-base-pair reads. Under the source paper's analysis protocol: Across the roughly 700 repertoires, a later analysis counted around 80 million unique TCR beta chains, 9.5 million to 12 million of which were shared by at least two donors. To remove PCR and sequencing errors, raw reads were error-corrected and collapsed into unique sequences using a nearest-neighbor algorithm that merged closely related sequences. CDR3 sequences were aligned to IMGT reference sequences to assign V, D and J gene segments. For a sequence to be retained, a match of at least six nucleotides to both a V gene segment and a J gene segment was required. A rearrangement counted as productive if the CDR3 had no stop codons and remained in frame with V and J, and every other rearrangement counted as non-productive. Following IMGT convention, CDR3 was defined as the stretch from the second conserved V-encoded cysteine up to the conserved J-encoded phenylalanine. The earlier analysis of about 570 of the donors excluded any sequence lacking an unambiguous match to a single V gene segment. In an earlier analysis of 587 of the donors, V segments were called functional above 56.7% productive rearrangements and were called segregating when the between-donor standard deviation exceeded 5%. A statistical classification framework was built to diagnose cytomegalovirus status from the catalog of TCR beta chain sequences. A later analysis assigned V and J genes by comparing TCR nucleotide sequences with IMGT/GENE-DB human TR gene sequences. A later analysis assigned CDR3 sequences and most-parsimonious VDJ recombination scenarios with the TCRdist pipeline. In a later analysis, every TCR beta chain was defined by the combination of its CDR3 amino acid sequence and its V-gene family, and reads without a unique V-gene family were dropped. To address suspected cross-contamination and a sequencing artifact, a later analysis removed under 600 highly shared, low-generation-probability nucleotide sequences. In a later analysis, a clonal expansion index for each public chain was calculated from normalized within-repertoire ranks of inferred template counts. A later analysis computed generation probabilities with a VDJ recombination model fitted to out-of-frame rearrangements, and checked the results against IGoR. In a later analysis, TCR-TCR, TCR-HLA and TCR-CMV co-occurrence was scored with hypergeometric tests, and a repertoire-size bias correction was applied to TCR pairs. A later analysis estimated false discovery rates by permuting HLA or CMV assignments 20 times. In a later analysis, co-occurring TCRs were grouped with DBSCAN, and TCRdist sequence similarity was added when clustering was performed within HLA-allele-positive subsets. For co-occurrence clustering, repertoires with fewer than 30,000 or more than 120,000 public chains were excluded, along with several repertoires with anomalous nucleotide sharing. TCRdb stores this immuneACCESS table with in-frame sequences only. Part of the clones is absent; in the studies checked, under half of the shortfall reflects unresolved V genes, and no reason is known for the rest. That table furnishes V, J and clone size, whereas the DNA furnished D and trimming. The sample profile shows 140,000 or so clones; over 80% of them were found once. 2.5% to 3.5% of the sample comes from the top ten.

The data stem from a study of cytomegalovirus exposure and HLA in healthy donors listed by TCRdb under 2017. General notes on the study: An earlier analysis of around 600 of the donors reported about 290 Gb of sequence data and 117 million unique TCR beta sequences from around 200 million T cells. An early release covering more than 500 HLA-typed donors comprised roughly 300 gigabases of sequencing data and tens of millions of unique TCR sequences. The genetic ancestry cluster associated with self-reported Caucasian donors included around 76% of the 300 to 400 genotyped donors. The study aimed to test whether signatures of past pathogen exposure could be identified by cataloging public T cell receptors. Using immunosequencing, the study profiled T cell repertoires from about 610 subjects and related those repertoires to cytomegalovirus serostatus. Along with the approximately 670-subject first cohort, a separate validation cohort of around 110 different subjects was used. High-throughput TCR immunosequencing, statistical association of individual TCRs with disease status, and machine learning were combined to predict cytomegalovirus infection status. To study patterns of TCR occurrence, a later analysis re-analyzed previously published TCR beta repertoires from around 670 donors and added high-resolution HLA genotyping. In the later analysis, no new phenotypic data were used to find candidate immune exposures; instead, reliance was placed on TCR beta sequences and their occurrence across donors. In an earlier analysis of around 540 of the donors, high-throughput TCR beta sequencing was used to judge whether each TCR beta V gene segment behaved as functional or pseudogenic. Donor age, sex, ethnicity and CMV serostatus were compiled alongside the repertoire data. A later genetic analysis took genome-wide SNP genotypes for about 60% of the roughly 670 donors and used that subset as a discovery cohort. Every discovery cohort repertoire had been produced on one sequencing platform. Both class I and class II loci were covered by HLA typing, at four-digit resolution. The number of typed donors differed by locus: about 629-630 for A, B, C, DRB1 and DQB1; approximately 530 for DQA1; 606 for DPA1; and some 430 for DPB1. Because of strong linkage in the cohort, roughly five DR-DQ haplotypes were treated as single units for association and clustering. Across approximately 400 genotyped donors of the cohort, an average of about 250,000 unique TCR beta nucleotide sequences per donor were sequenced, and roughly a sixth of those sequences were non-productive. Broader findings and caveats from the paper: According to a later analysis, most CMV-associated TCR beta chains appeared to be HLA-restricted, and the HLA associations seemed to be driven largely by CMV exposure. The sequencing pipeline was judged likely to have produced a cluster of highly shared sequence variants as a technical artifact. According to the authors, the approach could potentially be generalized to other disease states and immunological phenotypes. According to a later analysis, TCR association rates differed among HLA loci, with DRB1 alleles showing the most associated TCRs and HLA-C alleles showing the fewest. In an earlier analysis of some 540 of the donors, most TCR beta V segments appeared in productive rearrangements about 87% or about 30% of the time, broadly matching IMGT annotations. The classifier was reported to diagnose cytomegalovirus status with high specificity and sensitivity in both the original cohort and the validation cohort. Assigning TCR associations to individual alleles was difficult when HLA alleles, especially DR and DQ, strongly co-occurred. In a later genetic analysis, fewer N-insertions in productive TCRs were reported among donors in an Asian-associated ancestry cluster than the roughly 640-donor mean. A further reported finding was that TCR beta sequences accurately predicted the HLA-A and HLA-B alleles for most subjects in the first cohort. In vitro tests confirmed that three of the cytomegalovirus-associated TCR beta chains recognize cytomegalovirus antigens. Sequencing depth was assumed to be roughly uniform across donors in the presence/absence analyses, though that assumption may not hold. In a later genetic analysis, a missense DCLRE1C variant was associated with V-gene and J-gene trimming of TCR beta chains, and the association was replicated in an independent cohort. Because counts were too low, seventeen rarely observed V segments, including chromosome 9 orphons, were left out of the earlier analysis of 587 of the donors. A later analysis associated 16,951 TCR beta sequences with specific HLA alleles at a false discovery rate of 0.05. This cohort had only TCR beta chains sequenced, and the lack of alpha or paired-chain data limited which features could be detected. CMV serostatus was the only immune exposure information available for the cohort. Some IMGT-functional V segments, including TRBV6-2 and TRBV6-3, could not be told apart with the 87-base-pair reads, so those segments were excluded. Compared with equally common non-associated chains, HLA-associated TCR beta chains in a later analysis were more clonally expanded and had lower generation probabilities. According to a later analysis, parvovirus B19, influenza, CMV and Epstein-Barr virus appeared linked to several top co-occurrence clusters. In the study, some 160 TCR beta chains were listed as associated with cytomegalovirus. Linkage disequilibrium might explain the correlated functional status among segregating V segments, but an unknown experimental factor could not be ruled out. Most TCR sequences were observed very rarely across donors, whereas some public TCRs were present in many individuals. Because HLA typing was unavailable for some donors at each locus, only the typed subset was used in association tests.

The germline V gene (reference sequence) yields MNHEY for CDR1 and SMNVEV for CDR2. Between the V and J ends, shortened by 6 bases and 4 bases respectively, the junction contains 10 bases. Reading from cysteine to phenylalanine, the CDR3 counts 13 amino acids. Left in the record is the CDR3 DNA by itself, 39 bases read in frame from the first base. The cohort was made up of roughly 670 healthy bone marrow donors. At the time of sampling, all cohort members were nominally healthy, though unrecorded immune exposures were likely present. The donor was CMV seronegative and belonged to the group of 352 seronegative cohort members. A peripheral blood sample was collected from each donor, and TCR beta sequencing was performed on peripheral blood mononuclear cells. The Qiagen DNeasy Blood Extraction Kit was used to extract genomic DNA from the blood cell samples.

The sequencing input was PBMCs. The receptor comes from a woman under 40 in good health and CMV-seronegative. The chain is made from TRBV27 and TRBJ2-1; confidence is insufficient to name the D gene. The bases read TGTGCCAGCAGAAGTAGTGCGTACAATGAGCAGTTCTTC. Translated, this gives CASRSSAYNEQFF.